This TCR beta chain stems from a study of beta chain features in type 1 diabetes. Across the study: Sorted cells from all samples, numbering almost 110 million, were examined. Overall study results and limits: Although PCR might favor shorter templates, it would do so equally in patients and controls.

This clone was detected only a few times. Its cognate antigen is unknown. Sequenced material consisted of expressed TCRB transcripts (all of the isolated RNA was reverse transcribed). This table comes from immunoSEQ multiplex PCR, and its TCRdb copy is limited to in-frame clones, with some not included. The profile covers hundreds of thousands of clones, with roughly 10% appearing a single time and over 0.04% taken by the ten largest. Germline lookup yields CDR1 SGHNT and CDR2 YENEEA. The CDR3 has 13 residues. Trimming took off 5 bases at V and 2 bases at J, with 9 bases between the two ends. This chain uses TRBV11-3 with TRBJ2-5, with D perhaps TRBD1 (6 bases). Sequencing used naive CD4+ T cells from blood. The receptor was isolated from a woman aged 18 to 35 in good health. The CDR3 here is CASSRTAQETQYF. CDR3 bases: TGTGCCAGCAGCCGGACAGCACAAGAGACCCAGTACTTC.